Listed below are T cell receptor beta chains from one sample, sequenced in a study of cytomegalovirus exposure and HLA in healthy donors. Method: immunoSEQ multiplex PCR; TCRdb's copy keeps in-frame clones and lacks some. The clone table shows about 160,000 clones, with the ten largest holding around 1.5%. The sample was PBMCs. These receptors were collected from a woman between 50 and 59 years old in good health and CMV-seronegative. The CDR3 runs from the conserved cysteine through the conserved F or W. The order of the fields is V gene, J gene, D gene, CDR3 protein, CDR3 DNA. A D gene is named only where the DNA matches it firmly.

>TRBV19|TRBJ2-2|TRBD1
CASRLTYRGDTGELFF
TGTGCCAGTAGGCTAACCTACAGGGGGGACACCGGGGAGCTGTTTTTT
>TRBV6-1|TRBJ1-2|.
CASSEVSGGAYGYTF
TGTGCCAGCAGTGAGGTTTCGGGGGGGGCGTATGGCTACACCTTC
>TRBV29-1|TRBJ1-5|TRBD1
CSAWTGKSNQPQHF
TGCAGCGCTTGGACAGGAAAGAGCAATCAGCCCCAGCATTTT
>TRBV28|TRBJ2-7|TRBD2
CASSPGRDSYEQYF
TGTGCCAGCAGCCCCGGGAGGGATTCCTACGAGCAGTACTTC
>TRBV7-2|TRBJ2-7|TRBD2
CASSTSSGHAYEQYF
TGTGCCAGCAGCACCTCTAGCGGGCATGCCTACGAGCAGTACTTC
>TRBV5-1|TRBJ1-1|TRBD1
CASSDHRGLNTEAFF
TGCGCCAGCAGCGATCACAGGGGGTTGAACACTGAAGCTTTCTTT
>TRBV5-4|TRBJ2-2|TRBD1
CASSPRTGMDTGELFF
TGTGCCAGCAGCCCGAGGACAGGGATGGACACCGGGGAGCTGTTTTTT
>TRBV9|TRBJ2-7|TRBD2
CASSEDGLAGYEQYF
TGTGCCAGCAGCGAGGACGGACTAGCGGGGTACGAGCAGTACTTC
>TRBV28|TRBJ1-5|.
CASSLSRTWHF
TGTGCCAGCAGTTTATCCAGGACTTGGCATTTT
>TRBV5-4|TRBJ2-3|.
CASSGASSLDTQYF
TGTGCCAGCAGCGGGGCCTCGAGCCTAGATACGCAGTATTTT
>TRBV6-1|TRBJ2-3|.
CASSERRGGDTQYF
TGTGCCAGCAGTGAGCGTCGGGGTGGAGATACGCAGTATTTT
>TRBV7-9|TRBJ1-1|.
CASSPRFALGETEAFF
TGTGCCAGCAGCCCGCGGTTCGCACTCGGAGAGACTGAAGCTTTCTTT
>TRBV9|TRBJ2-7|TRBD2
CASSVVPGLATYEQYF
TGTGCCAGCAGCGTAGTACCGGGACTAGCGACCTACGAGCAGTACTTC
>TRBV5-4|TRBJ2-3|TRBD2
CASSHGLAGDTQYF
TGTGCCAGCAGCCACGGACTAGCGGGAGATACGCAGTATTTT
>TRBV9|TRBJ2-2|.
CASSAYGRDTGELFF
TGTGCCAGCAGCGCCTACGGGAGAGACACCGGGGAGCTGTTTTTT
>TRBV20-1|TRBJ1-1|.
CSGGGKTEAFF
TGCAGTGGCGGAGGGAAAACTGAAGCTTTCTTT
>TRBV4-2|TRBJ1-1|.
CASSQEAEFTEAFF
TGTGCCAGCAGCCAAGAGGCGGAGTTCACTGAAGCTTTCTTT
>TRBV19|TRBJ2-3|.
CASSIVGGGTDTQYF
TGTGCCAGTAGTATAGTTGGCGGTGGCACAGATACGCAGTATTTT
>TRBV18|TRBJ1-1|TRBD1
CASSPRLGQENTEAFF
TGTGCCAGCTCACCACGATTGGGACAGGAAAACACTGAAGCTTTCTTT
>TRBV19|TRBJ1-5|.
CASSWESNQPQHF
TGTGCCAGTAGTTGGGAGAGCAATCAGCCCCAGCATTTT
>TRBV7-6|TRBJ1-2|.
CASSLEAGYANYGYTF
TGTGCCAGCAGCTTAGAGGCAGGGTACGCTAACTATGGCTACACCTTC
>TRBV9|TRBJ2-3|.
CASTPGAGAPDTQYF
TGTGCCAGCACCCCAGGGGCAGGGGCCCCCGATACGCAGTATTTT
>TRBV28|TRBJ1-3|.
CASSLLYSGNTIYF
TGTGCCAGCAGTTTACTGTACTCTGGAAACACCATATATTTT
>TRBV2|TRBJ2-4|TRBD1
CASSGQGNIQYF
TGTGCCAGCAGCGGACAGGGGAACATTCAGTACTTC
>TRBV4-3|TRBJ2-7|TRBD1
CASSQDRSTGAVKQYF
TGCGCCAGCAGCCAAGATAGATCGACAGGGGCTGTGAAGCAGTACTTC
>TRBV4-2|TRBJ1-4|.
CASSQAQGREGEKLFF
TGTGCCAGCAGCCAGGCCCAAGGGCGCGAGGGTGAAAAACTGTTTTTT
>TRBV29-1|TRBJ1-1|.
CSVTMARDTEAFF
TGCAGCGTTACGATGGCCCGTGACACTGAAGCTTTCTTT
>TRBV6-5|TRBJ2-5|.
CASSTRNQETQYF
TGTGCCAGCAGTACCAGGAACCAAGAGACCCAGTACTTC
>TRBV7-9|TRBJ2-7|.
CASSSYYEQYF
TGTGCCAGCAGCTCCTACTACGAGCAGTACTTC
>TRBV7-9|TRBJ2-2|TRBD1
CASSSPLQGRNTGELFF
TGTGCCAGCAGCTCACCACTACAGGGGAGAAACACCGGGGAGCTGTTTTTT
>TRBV7-9|TRBJ2-1|.
CASSLGVSHNEQFF
TGTGCCAGCAGCCTGGGAGTGTCCCACAATGAGCAGTTCTTC
>TRBV6-6|TRBJ1-1|.
CASSQTVLNTEAFF
TGTGCCAGCAGTCAGACAGTTTTGAACACTGAAGCTTTCTTT